The 16 T cell receptor beta chains below were found in one sample sequenced in a study of CD8 T cells in ankylosing spondylitis. TCRdb used MiXCR to reprocess the 5' RACE reads, holding one entry per CDR3 protein. The data contain around 230,000 distinct CDR3 sequences, over 7% of them seen just once; the ten biggest clones take up around 5.1%. The specimen was blood, either unsorted or a sorted T cell fraction (not recorded which). These receptors originate from a female donor with ankylosing spondylitis or in good health (not recorded which).

This clonotype was seen many times. The V and J genes are TRBV20-1 and TRBJ2-7; 10 nucleotides match TRBD2. Losses at the gene ends were 5 bases for V and 6 bases for J; bases not matched to a gene: 7. Germline CDR1 DFQATT, CDR2 SNEGSKA (reference sequence). The CDR3 spans 13 residues. In nucleotides, the CDR3 is TGCAGTGCTGGAGGGCTAGCGGGAGTCGAGCAGTACTTC. Its translation: CSAGGLAGVEQYF.

This clonotype was seen repeatedly, ten times or more. This chain joins TRBV29-1 and TRBJ2-1; 11 bases map to TRBD2. Germline V lookup: CDR1 SQVTM, CDR2 ANQGSEA. This CDR3 region has 13 residues. The junction had 5 bases not matched to a gene; V was cut back by 7 bases and J by 6 bases. The CDR3 DNA reads TGCAGCGGTAGACTAGCGGGGATCAATGAGCAGTTCTTC. Translating it yields CSGRLAGINEQFF.

This clonotype was detected a few times. The J gene is TRBJ2-1, the V gene TRBV19; 8 positions match TRBD1. J lost 10 bases, V lost 6 bases, and 8 bases had no gene match. Germline V gene lookup returns CDR1 LNHDA and CDR2 SQIVND (reference sequence). CDR3 length equals 13 residues. The CDR3 DNA follows: TGTGCCAGTAGGGAGACAGGGGAGGACGAGCAGTTCTTC. Protein product: CASRETGEDEQFF.

As concerns this clonotype: This clone may be a read error of a much larger clone one base away. This is likely a read error, given that the CDR3 carries no conserved phenylalanine or tryptophan at its end. V usage is TRBV29-1 and J usage is TRBJ2-5; perhaps TRBD2 as D (5 bases). Germline V gives CDR1 SQVTM, CDR2 ANQGSEA. This CDR3 has 14 amino acids. Trimming removed 7 bases from V and 6 bases from J, with 21 bases in between. The CDR3 spells CSGTSGGLGKTQYS. In nucleotides, the CDR3 is TGCAGCGGTACCTCAGGAGGCCTCGGGAAGACCCAGTACTCC.

In regard to this clonotype: Mismatch with germline at one junction end may stem from a read error. The gene calls are TRBV20-1 and TRBJ2-5; 7 nucleotides agree with TRBD2. Per germline, CDR1 DFQATT and CDR2 SNEGSKA (reference sequence). The CDR3 runs to 15 residues. The DNA for the CDR3 is TGCTGTGCTGGATTAGCGGGCCAGGCAGGAAAGACCCAGTACTTC. This translates into CCAGLAGQAGKTQYF.

The sample holds many counts of this clonotype. This chain connects TRBV7-2 to TRBJ2-4; the match to TRBD2 covers 10 bases. The ends lost 0 bases at V and 2 bases at J; junction bases unmatched: 10. Germline V gene sequence: CDR1 SGHTA, CDR2 FQGNSA. The CDR3 spans 19 residues. The CDR3 DNA is TGTGCCAGCAGCTTAGCTGAGCGGGAGGGCCTGAGGACCAAAAACATTCAGTACTTC. Protein sequence: CASSLAEREGLRTKNIQYF.

This clonotype was detected only once. The chain uses TRBV2 and TRBJ1-5, with 7 nucleotides matching TRBD1. This CDR3 region has 15 residues. Trimming took 4 bases from V and 5 from J; bases not matched to a gene: 8. The germline gives CDR1 SNHLY, CDR2 FYNNEI. CDR3 bases: TGTGCCAGCAGTGGAGGACAGGTGATTTATCAGCCCCAGCATTTT. Its translation: CASSGGQVIYQPQHF.

Here the CDR3 reads CASSPRAGGAVDTQYF. The CDR3, as DNA: TGTGCCAGCAGCCCAAGGGCCGGAGGAGCTGTAGATACGCAGTATTTT. The rearrangement uses TRBV7-2 and TRBJ2-3, with D possibly TRBD2 on 5 matching bases. Per germline, CDR1 SGHTA and CDR2 FQGNSA. With 5 bases removed from V and 5 bases from J, the gap between germline ends came to 20 bases. The CDR3 consists of 16 residues.

This clonotype was seen ten or more times. The chain recombines TRBV10-3 with TRBJ2-1, with D perhaps matching TRBD1 (5 bases). The CDR3 is made up of 13 amino acids. From germline, CDR1 is ENHRY and CDR2 SYGVKD. The V gene lost 4 bases and the J gene lost 8 bases, with 12 bases spanning the gap. For the CDR3, the DNA is TGTGCCATCAGTGCCCCGACAGAACATGAGCAGTTCTTC. Translated: CAISAPTEHEQFF.

The table lists this clonotype with a few counts. The chain employs TRBV18 and TRBJ2-6, with D possibly TRBD1 on 5 matching bases. This CDR3 contains 15 residues. The germline V and J ends were trimmed by 1 base and 7 bases, with 11 bases remaining between them. Germline CDR1 reads KGHSH; CDR2 reads LQKENI. CDR3 in DNA: TGTGCCAGCTCACCACTGACAGATCTAGCCAACGTCCTGACTTTC. Translating gives CASSPLTDLANVLTF.

This clonotype was detected ten times or more. The chain has TRBV7-2 and TRBJ2-1, with TRBD1 matching 10 bases. V was clipped by 5 bases and J by 9 bases; unmatched bases: 10. CDR1 is SGHTA and CDR2 is FQGNSA in the germline V gene. The CDR3 totals 15 residues. The DNA for the CDR3 is TGTGCCAGCAGCCCCCCCGGGACAGGGGCGGTTGAGCAGTTCTTC. As protein: CASSPPGTGAVEQFF.

Only a few counts were recorded for this clonotype. This chain links TRBV6-2 or TRBV6-3 with TRBJ2-7; no clear D gene. Germline values: CDR1 MNHEY, CDR2 SVGEGT. The V gene lost 7 bases and the J gene lost 4 bases, with 5 bases spanning the gap. The CDR3 runs to 10 residues. CDR3 sequence: CASKDYEQYF. The CDR3 nucleotides are TGTGCCAGCAAGGATTACGAGCAGTACTTC.

This clonotype was counted at least ten times. The chain is built from TRBV5-1 and TRBJ2-3; 12 positions match TRBD2. V shed 0 bases, J shed 4 bases, and the junction held 3 bases outside the gene matches. This CDR3 is built from 16 residues. Germline V CDR1 and CDR2: SGHRS, YFSETQ. In nucleotides, the CDR3 is TGCGCCAGCAGCTTGGTGACTAGCGGGAGCGCAGATACGCAGTATTTT. It is translated as CASSLVTSGSADTQYF.

A remark on this clonotype: One end of the junction is discordant with germline, which a read error may explain. The gene calls are TRBV7-2 and TRBJ2-7; the D gene is possibly TRBD2 (5 bases). This CDR3 is built from 13 residues. Germline CDR1 is SGHTA and CDR2 is FQGNSA. DNA for the CDR3: TGTGCCAGCAGCCTAGCCCATTCCTACGAGCAGTACTTC. Amino acids: CASSLAHSYEQYF. The full variable domain, rest sourced from reference TRBV7-2 and TRBJ2-7, is GAGVSQSPSNKVTEKGKDVELRCDPISGHTALYWYRQSLGQGLEFLIYFQGNSAPDKSGLPSDRFSAERTGGSVSTLTIQRTQQEDSAVYLCASSLAHSYEQYFGPGTRLTVT.

This clonotype came up many times. V usage is TRBV13 and J usage is TRBJ2-1, with 7 bases identical to TRBD2. Losses at the gene ends were 2 bases for V and 7 bases for J; bases not matched to a gene: 5. The CDR3 spans 14 residues. CDR1 PRHDT and CDR2 FYEKMQ come from the germline V gene (reference sequence). The CDR3 nucleotides read TGTGCCAGCAGCTTAACGGGAGGAGGGAATGAGCAGTTCTTC. It codes for CASSLTGGGNEQFF.

Many counts were recorded for this clonotype. This chain connects TRBV25-1 to TRBJ2-5; D might be TRBD2 (6 bases). The CDR3 has 14 amino acids. The germline CDR1 and CDR2 sequences are MGHDK and SYGVNS. V was shortened by 3 bases and J by 5 bases, with 13 bases between the two germline ends. The CDR3: CASSDNRGSETQYF. The DNA for the CDR3 is TGTGCCAGCAGTGACAACCGGGGGTCGGAGACCCAGTACTTC.